These T cell receptor beta chains were read from a single sample in a study of cytomegalovirus exposure and HLA in healthy donors. Clones were read by immunoSEQ multiplex PCR, and TCRdb kept only the in-frame ones, dropping some. The sample has roughly 140,000 clones, over 70% seen once. The sequencing input was PBMCs. These receptors all come from a young man in good health and CMV-seropositive. CDR3s include the opening cysteine and the closing phenylalanine or tryptophan. The order of the fields is D gene, clone size, J gene, V gene, CDR3 DNA, CDR3 protein. The D gene is left open where the match is weak. Only part of the rows carry a size: once, few, many, or a class if the clone is expanded.

>TRBD2|few|TRBJ2-3|TRBV5-4
TGTGCCAGCAGCTTCGGGACTATCACAGATACGCAGTATTTT
CASSFGTITDTQYF
>-|once|TRBJ2-2|TRBV18
TGTGCCAGCTCACCACCTAATCAGTTAAACACCGGGGAGCTGTTTTTT
CASSPPNQLNTGELFF
>-|-|TRBJ2-2|TRBV28
TGTGCCAGCAGTTCCAACAGGGTAATTGGAACCGGGGAGCTGTTTTTT
CASSSNRVIGTGELFF
>-|-|TRBJ2-5|TRBV7-9
TGTGCCAGCATCCCAGGGGTAGCGGGCCTACAAGAGACCCAGTACTTC
CASIPGVAGLQETQYF
>-|-|TRBJ1-2|TRBV11-2
TGTGCCAGCAGCACCCTAAGCTATGGCTACACCTTC
CASSTLSYGYTF
>-|-|TRBJ2-2|TRBV4-1
TGCGCCAGCAGCCAAGATGTGGCAGGGGAACACGGGGAGCTGTTTTTT
CASSQDVAGEHGELFF
>TRBD2|-|TRBJ2-3|TRBV5-1
TGCGCCAGCAGCCGTCTAGCGGCGGGAGATACGCAGTATTTT
CASSRLAAGDTQYF
>-|-|TRBJ1-5|TRBV6-5
TGTGCCAGCAGTGAGCCGGGGGGGAGACAGCCCCAGCATTTT
CASSEPGGRQPQHF
>TRBD1|few|TRBJ2-7|TRBV5-1
TGCGCCAGCAGCTTCGGGACAGCCTACGAGCAGTACTTC
CASSFGTAYEQYF
>-|-|TRBJ2-1|TRBV18
TGTGCCAGCTCACTCAGAGGTGAGCAGTTCTTC
CASSLRGEQFF
>TRBD2|-|TRBJ2-7|TRBV6-1
TGTGCCAGCAGCGAAGGAGGGCCGGGACTAGCCTACGAGCAGTACTTC
CASSEGGPGLAYEQYF
>TRBD1|-|TRBJ1-6|TRBV7-9
TGTGCCAGCAGCTTAGAGGGGGCCGGGAATTCACCCCTCCACTTT
CASSLEGAGNSPLHF
>TRBD2|-|TRBJ2-7|TRBV7-9
TGTGCCAGCAGCTCCACCGAACTAGCGGGAGAGGGCGAGCAGTACTTC
CASSSTELAGEGEQYF
>TRBD1|-|TRBJ1-6|TRBV6-5
TGTGCCAGCAGTTACTCGAAGACAGGGGTAGGCTCACCCCTCCACTTT
CASSYSKTGVGSPLHF
>-|-|TRBJ1-5|TRBV4-1
TGCGCCAGCAGCCAAGATCGACAGGCCAGCAATCAGCCCCAGCATTTT
CASSQDRQASNQPQHF
>TRBD1|-|TRBJ1-5|TRBV6-5
TGTGCCAGCAGTTACTCGTACAGGGGAAATCAGCCCCAGCATTTT
CASSYSYRGNQPQHF
>-|-|TRBJ2-5|TRBV28
TGTGCCAGCAGTTTCCTAAAGGGGGACGCTCAAGAGACCCAGTACTTC
CASSFLKGDAQETQYF
>-|-|TRBJ2-3|TRBV7-2
TGTGCCAGTTCTAAGACAGATACGCAGTATTTT
CASSKTDTQYF
>-|-|TRBJ2-1|TRBV27
TGTGCCAGCTGCACTTGGCCCCCAGGCAATGAGCAGTTCTTC
CASCTWPPGNEQFF
>-|-|TRBJ2-7|TRBV7-9
TGTGCCAGCAGCCCACCCGGGGGGCGAGAGCAGTACTTC
CASSPPGGREQYF
>TRBD1|-|TRBJ1-6|TRBV4-1
TGCGCCAGCAGCCAAGGAGACAGGGGAAATTCACCCCTCCACTTT
CASSQGDRGNSPLHF
>-|-|TRBJ2-7|TRBV29-1
TGCAGCGTTGTAGGACAGAAGCACTACGAGCAGTACTTC
CSVVGQKHYEQYF
>-|-|TRBJ2-2|TRBV7-8
TGTGCCAGCAACGGGTGGGAGGCGGGGAGATACACCGGGGAGCTGTTTTTT
CASNGWEAGRYTGELFF
>-|-|TRBJ2-7|TRBV7-9
TGTTCCAGCAGCTTAGTCACAGCCTACGAGCAGTACTTC
CSSSLVTAYEQYF
>-|once|TRBJ2-7|TRBV6-1
TGTGCCAGCAGTCCCCGACAGGACCACTTCTACGAGCAGTACTTC
CASSPRQDHFYEQYF
>-|-|TRBJ1-3|TRBV7-2
TGTGCCAGCAGCCACCCCTACGGAAACACCATATATTTT
CASSHPYGNTIYF
>-|-|TRBJ2-5|TRBV29-1
TGCAGCGTCAGTAGCGGTGCGGAGACCCAGTACTTC
CSVSSGAETQYF
>TRBD1|once|TRBJ1-1|TRBV28
TGTGCCAGCAGTCCGAGGGTGGGACAGGGGAACACTGAAGCTTTCTTT
CASSPRVGQGNTEAFF
>-|-|TRBJ1-6|TRBV30
TGTGCCTGGAGGGCCCCTCGGGCCCTCCACTTT
CAWRAPRALHF
>-|-|TRBJ2-7|TRBV12-5
TGTGCTAGTGGTTTGGACCCGGGCCAAGGGGGCGAGCAGTACTTC
CASGLDPGQGGEQYF
>TRBD2|-|TRBJ2-7|TRBV4-2
TGTGCCAGCAGCCAGGCGATTAGCGGGTTTTCCTACGAGCAGTACTTC
CASSQAISGFSYEQYF
>-|-|TRBJ1-5|TRBV7-2
TGTGCCAGCAGGCCGTATGGGAGTCAGCCCCAGCATTTT
CASRPYGSQPQHF
>-|-|TRBJ2-1|TRBV5-1
TGCGCCAGCACCGAGCGATCATCCTACAATGAGCAGTTCTTC
CASTERSSYNEQFF
>-|few|TRBJ2-1|TRBV5-1
TGCGCCAGCAGCTCTCGCGGCCAGGGATGGAATGAGCAGTTCTTC
CASSSRGQGWNEQFF
>TRBD2|-|TRBJ2-7|TRBV29-1
TGCAGCGTTGAACAGAGGACTAGCGGAACCTACGAGCAGTACTTC
CSVEQRTSGTYEQYF
>TRBD2|-|TRBJ2-1|TRBV10-3
TGTGCCATCACCAGAGGACTAGCGGGAGTTGTCGACAATGAGCAGTTCTTC
CAITRGLAGVVDNEQFF
>TRBD1|-|TRBJ1-6|TRBV27
TGTGCCAGCAGACAGGGGGGTACGTCCTATAATTCACCCCTCCACTTT
CASRQGGTSYNSPLHF
>-|-|TRBJ2-7|TRBV6-5
TGTGCCACCTCCGGGACAACTCCCTACGAGCAGTACTTC
CATSGTTPYEQYF
>-|-|TRBJ2-1|TRBV6-5
TGTGCCAGCAGTTCGGGATCCTACAATGAGCAGTTCTTC
CASSSGSYNEQFF
>TRBD2|few|TRBJ2-7|TRBV30
TGTGCCTGGAGTCGCGGGAGCCACACCTACGAGCAGTACTTC
CAWSRGSHTYEQYF
>-|-|TRBJ2-3|TRBV7-2
TGTGCCAGCAGCTCTAGAGGAGTGGGAGTGGATACGCAGTATTTT
CASSSRGVGVDTQYF
>-|once|TRBJ2-3|TRBV25-1
TGTGCCAGCAGTCGACAGAAGAGCACAGATACGCAGTATTTT
CASSRQKSTDTQYF
>TRBD2|-|TRBJ2-3|TRBV30
TGTGCCTGGAGTGCCCCCACTAGCGGGGGGGCAGATACGCAGTATTTT
CAWSAPTSGGADTQYF
>-|-|TRBJ2-2|TRBV7-2
TGTGCCAGCAGCTTTGTGGGCCTCGGGGAGCTGTTTTTT
CASSFVGLGELFF
>-|-|TRBJ2-7|TRBV9
TGTGCCAGCAGCGCAGGACTTCAAGGAGACGAGCAGTACTTC
CASSAGLQGDEQYF
>TRBD1|-|TRBJ2-1|TRBV27
TGTGCCAGCAGCCAGGGGGCTGAGCAGTTCTTC
CASSQGAEQFF
>-|-|TRBJ2-1|TRBV30
TGTGCCTGGAGTGTACGTATGGGAGGGGGTTTTAATGAGCAGTTCTTC
CAWSVRMGGGFNEQFF
>TRBD1|-|TRBJ1-1|TRBV6-1
TGTGCCAGCAGCTACCCGACAGGGAGCGGACCGGAAGCTTTCTTT
CASSYPTGSGPEAFF
>TRBD1|-|TRBJ2-2|TRBV30
TGTGCCTGGAGTGTAACAGGGACAGGGGGTAACACCGGGGAGCTGTTTTTT
CAWSVTGTGGNTGELFF
>-|-|TRBJ2-3|TRBV30
TGTGCCTGGGACTTGGGGGCGGGCGGCACAGATACGCAGTATTTT
CAWDLGAGGTDTQYF
>TRBD2|-|TRBJ2-7|TRBV7-9
TGTGCCAGCAGCCTAAGACTAGCGGGAGGCCCCTCCTACGAGCAGTACTTC
CASSLRLAGGPSYEQYF
>TRBD1|-|TRBJ2-3|TRBV6-5
TGTGCCAGCAGTTACTCGACGACAGGGGCAGCAGATACGCAGTATTTT
CASSYSTTGAADTQYF
>-|-|TRBJ1-2|TRBV4-1
TGCGCCAGCAGCCAACGAACAGGCGATGGCTACACCTTC
CASSQRTGDGYTF
>TRBD1|-|TRBJ2-5|TRBV10-3
TGTGCCATCTCGCAGGGGGCAGAGACCCAGTACTTC
CAISQGAETQYF
>-|-|TRBJ2-3|TRBV6-5
TGTGCCAGCTCCGAGATTTCATTTTCAGATACGCAGTATTTT
CASSEISFSDTQYF